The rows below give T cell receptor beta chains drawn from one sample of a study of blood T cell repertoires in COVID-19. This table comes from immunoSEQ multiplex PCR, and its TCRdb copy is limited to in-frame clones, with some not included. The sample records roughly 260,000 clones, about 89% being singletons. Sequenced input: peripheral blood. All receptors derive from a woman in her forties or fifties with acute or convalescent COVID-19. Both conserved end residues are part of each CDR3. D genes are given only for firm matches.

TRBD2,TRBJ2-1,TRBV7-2,CASSLGRTSGNEQFF
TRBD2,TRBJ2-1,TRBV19,CASTIGLAGVNEQFF
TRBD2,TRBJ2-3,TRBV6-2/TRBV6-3,CASSFGLAGGTDTQYF
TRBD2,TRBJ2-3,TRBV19,CASSKGLAADTQYF
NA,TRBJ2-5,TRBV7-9,CASKSYTGVKGETQYF
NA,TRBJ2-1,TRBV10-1,CASSPRGIWINEQFF
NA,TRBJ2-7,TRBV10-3,CAIRKGATYEQYF
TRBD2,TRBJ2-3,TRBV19,CASSIEASGTVTDTQYF
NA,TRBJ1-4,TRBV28,CASSSREEKLFF
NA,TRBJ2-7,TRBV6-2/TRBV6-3,CASSSGALREQYF
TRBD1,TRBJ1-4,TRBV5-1,CASRDQGGPNEKLFF
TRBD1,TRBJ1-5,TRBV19,CASSIIPGTGSNQPQHF
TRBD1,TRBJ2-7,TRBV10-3,CASRGYRGDNEQYF
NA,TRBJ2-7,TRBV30,CAWSRGFAYEQYF
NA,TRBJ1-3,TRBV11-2,CASTPRHHSGNTIYF
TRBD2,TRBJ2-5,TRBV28,CASSRGLAGGLETQYF
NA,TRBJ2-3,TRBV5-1,CASSLVDLAATQYF